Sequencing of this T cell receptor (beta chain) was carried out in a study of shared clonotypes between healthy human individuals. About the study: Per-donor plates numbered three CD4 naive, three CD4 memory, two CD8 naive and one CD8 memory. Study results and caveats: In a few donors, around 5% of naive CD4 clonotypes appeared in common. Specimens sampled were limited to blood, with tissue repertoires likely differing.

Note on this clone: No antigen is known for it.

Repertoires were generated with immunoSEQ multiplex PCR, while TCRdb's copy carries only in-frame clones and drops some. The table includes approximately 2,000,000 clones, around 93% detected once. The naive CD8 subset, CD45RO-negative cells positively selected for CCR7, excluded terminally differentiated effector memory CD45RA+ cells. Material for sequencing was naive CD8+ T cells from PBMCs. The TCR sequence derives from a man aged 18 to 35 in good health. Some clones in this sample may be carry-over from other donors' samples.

The DNA for the CDR3 is TGTGCCAGCAGTGGGGAGGGCTCTTACTACGAGCAGTACTTC. Its translation: CASSGEGSYYEQYF. The chain has TRBV28 and TRBJ2-7; 7 bases fit TRBD2. V was pared by 5 bases and J by 3 bases, with 7 bases of the junction left unmatched. The CDR3 contains 14 residues. Germline lookup yields CDR1 MDHEN and CDR2 SYDVKM. Looking up the rest from reference TRBV28 and TRBJ2-7 gives the full variable domain: DVKVTQSSRYLVKRTGEKVFLECVQDMDHENMFWYRQDPGLGLRLIYFSYDVKMKEKGDIPEGYSVSREKKERFSLILESASTNQTSMYLCASSGEGSYYEQYFGPGTRLTVT.